The 9 T cell receptor beta chains reported below all come from one sample, sequenced in a study of blood T cell repertoires in COVID-19. The protocol was immunoSEQ multiplex PCR, while the TCRdb copy is restricted to in-frame clones and leaves out a portion. This sample carries roughly 150,000 clones, 80% to 90% of them seen once, and the ten largest clones take roughly 15%. Source material: peripheral blood. The source of these receptors is a woman in her thirties or forties with acute or convalescent COVID-19.

The rearrangement uses TRBV27 and TRBJ1-1; tentative D call: TRBD1 (6 bases). Germline CDR1 and CDR2: MNHEY and SMNVEV (reference sequence). The CDR3 totals 13 residues. The V end lost 4 bases, the J end lost 2 bases, and 8 bases lay between the germline ends. The CDR3 protein is CASSYRVNTEAFF. Written as DNA, the CDR3 is TGTGCCAGCAGTTACAGGGTTAACACTGAAGCTTTCTTT.

The rearrangement links TRBV6-4 to TRBJ1-5, with 9 positions matching TRBD1. This CDR3 region has 13 residues. Trimming cost V 6 bases and J 7 bases; bases outside gene matches: 4. In germline, CDR1 is MRHNA, CDR2 SNTAGT. CDR3 residues: CASSVTGGQPQHF. The DNA of the CDR3 is TGTGCCAGCAGCGTTACAGGGGGCCAGCCCCAGCATTTT.

The chain uses TRBV7-8 and TRBJ2-7; 8 bases match TRBD2. This CDR3 has 14 amino acids. The V and J ends lost 4 bases and 3 bases, in that order; junction bases with no gene match: 5. Looked up from germline, CDR1 is SGHVS and CDR2 is FQNEAQ. This chain's CDR3 is CASSYRGGIYEQYF. The CDR3 DNA is TGTGCCAGCAGCTACCGGGGGGGTATCTACGAGCAGTACTTC.

V usage is TRBV9 and J usage is TRBJ2-5, with TRBD2 matching over 16 bases. Germline V gives CDR1 SGDLS, CDR2 YYNGEE. The junction had 7 bases not matched to a gene; V was cut back by 3 bases and J by 5 bases. The CDR3 consists of 17 residues. CDR3 in amino acids: CASSAGTSGRAAETQYF. DNA for the CDR3: TGTGCCAGCAGCGCCGGGACTAGCGGGAGGGCCGCTGAGACCCAGTACTTC.

This chain links TRBV19 with TRBJ2-7; D is ambiguous. Germline CDR1 LNHDA, CDR2 SQIVND (reference sequence). Trimming cost V 3 bases and J 3 bases, with 12 bases left between them. There are 14 residues in the CDR3. CDR3 coding DNA: TGTGCCAGTAGTATTAACTACAAAGGCTACGAGCAGTACTTC. This translates into CASSINYKGYEQYF.

The J gene is TRBJ1-1, the V gene TRBV9; D gene ambiguous. The CDR3 is 13 amino acids. The V end was cut by 0 bases, the J end by 1 base, with 4 bases between. In germline, CDR1 is SGDLS, CDR2 YYNGEE. CDR3 amino acids: CASSVEQNTEAFF. The CDR3 DNA reads as TGTGCCAGCAGCGTAGAACAGAACACTGAAGCTTTCTTT.

The chain links TRBV3-1 (or the pseudogene TRBV3-2) to TRBJ2-2, with 11 bases fitting TRBD1. V lost 4 bases, J lost 9 bases, and 13 bases stayed unmatched. Looked up from germline, CDR1 is LGHDT and CDR2 is YNNKEL (reference sequence). CDR3 length: 17 residues. Here the CDR3 DNA reads TGTGCCAGCAGCCTACCTTGGGGGACAGGGGGTTTCAGGGAGCTGTTTTTT. Translated: CASSLPWGTGGFRELFF.

The V and J genes are TRBV11-2 and TRBJ2-2; 9 nucleotides agree with TRBD1. Germline assignment: CDR1 SGHAT and CDR2 FQNNGV. V was clipped by 8 bases and J by 5 bases; unmatched bases: 12. The length of the CDR3 is 16 residues. CDR3 sequence reads: CASGLGQGSATGELFF. The CDR3, as DNA: TGTGCCAGCGGCCTGGGACAGGGATCTGCTACCGGGGAGCTGTTTTTT.

This chain connects TRBV11-3 to TRBJ2-3; maybe TRBD1 (5 bases). CDR3 length equals 20 residues. Germline V CDR1 and CDR2: SGHNT, YENEEA. V lost 5 bases, J lost 0 bases, and 27 bases lay in between. CDR3 residues: CASSPGSSAETSASTDTQYF. The CDR3, as DNA: TGTGCCAGCAGCCCAGGGTCCAGCGCAGAAACAAGCGCTAGCACAGATACGCAGTATTTT.